This T cell receptor beta chain came from a study of blood T cell repertoires in COVID-19. Assay used: immunoSEQ multiplex PCR; TCRdb lists only in-frame clones, some missing. Here the sample spans 300,000 to 400,000 clones, 90% being singletons. Germline lookup yields CDR1 SGHRS and CDR2 YFSETQ. Germline trimming cut 4 bases from V and 5 bases from J; bases unmatched to any gene: 7. CDR3 length: 14 residues. It was within 2 weeks before study entry that exposed participants met a COVID-19 case. This clone was observed once. The origin of this receptor is a woman aged 30 to 39 who had been exposed to COVID-19. The chain combines TRBV5-1 with TRBJ2-3, with 7 bases aligning to TRBD2. Sequenced input: PBMCs or T cells enriched from blood (not recorded which). CDR3 sequence reads: CASSLAGVGDTQYF. Written as DNA, the CDR3 is TGCGCCAGCAGCCTGGCGGGGGTGGGAGATACGCAGTATTTT.